A selection of T cell receptor beta chains follows, all from one sample in a study of blood T cell repertoires in COVID-19. Libraries were prepared by immunoSEQ multiplex PCR; TCRdb keeps only in-frame clonotypes and omits some of them. The sample consists of 430,000 or so clones, 70% to 90% of them appearing once. Sequenced input: peripheral blood. The receptor source for this set is a man aged 18 to 29 with COVID-19, enrolled during active disease. The CDR3 runs from the conserved cysteine through the conserved F or W. D genes are given only for firm matches. Size tells how often a clone was seen (once, few, many) or the class of an expanded clone, and some rows leave it out.

.	TRBJ2-2	TRBD1	16	TRBV5-6	TGTGCCAGCAGCGTAACCGGGACAGGGCTCACCGGGGAGCTGTTTTTT	CASSVTGTGLTGELFF
.	TRBJ2-1	TRBD2	18	TRBV7-3	TGTGCCAGCAGCTTATCTCCCAGGACTAGCGGACTGAACAATGAGCAGTTCTTC	CASSLSPRTSGLNNEQFF
.	TRBJ2-1	TRBD2	16	TRBV7-2	TGTGCCAGCAGCTTAACCCCGGGACTAGGCTACAATGAGCAGTTCTTC	CASSLTPGLGYNEQFF
few	TRBJ2-7	.	13	TRBV2	TGTGCCAGCAGGTCCTATCTCACCTACGAGCAGTACTTC	CASRSYLTYEQYF
.	TRBJ2-7	TRBD2	14	TRBV7-9	TGTGCCAGCAGCTTAGCGGGGGGGTACTACGAGCAGTACTTC	CASSLAGGYYEQYF
.	TRBJ2-7	TRBD1	16	TRBV11-2	TGTGCCAGCAGATCGTTGCGCCGGGACAGTCCCTACGAGCAGTACTTC	CASRSLRRDSPYEQYF
few	TRBJ2-1	.	16	TRBV5-1	TGCGCCAGCACCTCCTTGCCCCAGGGTGCTGGCAATGAGCAGTTCTTC	CASTSLPQGAGNEQFF
.	TRBJ2-5	TRBD1	16	TRBV5-6	TGTGCCAGCAGCTGGGGGGACAGGGCGACCACTGGGACCCAGTACTTC	CASSWGDRATTGTQYF
.	TRBJ1-2	TRBD1	13	TRBV29-1	TGCAGCGGGGGACAGGGGGTAAACTATGGCTACACCTTC	CSGGQGVNYGYTF
.	TRBJ1-4	.	15	TRBV19	TGTGCCAGTAAGACGCAGGGTGCAACTAATGAAAAACTGTTTTTT	CASKTQGATNEKLFF
.	TRBJ2-3	TRBD2	15	TRBV2	TGTGCCAGCAGAAGGGTGGGAGGGCCAGGAGATACGCAGTATTTT	CASRRVGGPGDTQYF
.	TRBJ2-3	TRBD1	15	TRBV7-9	TGTGCCAGCAGTCGAACCGGGACAGGGCGGGATACGCAGTATTTT	CASSRTGTGRDTQYF
.	TRBJ2-2	TRBD1	16	TRBV2	TGTGCCAGCAGTCAAACAGGGGGCCTTTACACCGGGGAGCTGTTTTTT	CASSQTGGLYTGELFF
.	TRBJ2-6	TRBD1	17	TRBV18	TGTGCCAGCTCACGAGGACAGGGGAACTCTGGGGCCAACGTCCTGACTTTC	CASSRGQGNSGANVLTF
.	TRBJ1-6	.	17	TRBV7-8	TGTGCCAGCAGCTTAGATGGGTTCGGGGTTGGTGGTTCACCCCTCCACTTT	CASSLDGFGVGGSPLHF
.	TRBJ2-3	.	14	TRBV10-2	TGCGCCAGCGTAAAAACAGCCGACACAGATACGCAGTATTTT	CASVKTADTDTQYF
.	TRBJ2-5	TRBD2	12	TRBV3-1/TRBV3-2	TGTGCCAGCAGCCAGACTAGCGGGGGGTTTTACTTC	CASSQTSGGFYF
.	TRBJ1-3	TRBD1	16	TRBV12-5	TGTGCTAGTGGTTTGGTACAGGGGGCATTTGGAAACACCATATATTTT	CASGLVQGAFGNTIYF
.	TRBJ2-7	.	15	TRBV27	TGTGCCAGCAGTCTGGGGCAGGGTCTGAGCTACGAGCAGTACTTC	CASSLGQGLSYEQYF
few	TRBJ2-7	.	13	TRBV30	TGTGCCTGGGCGGACAGCGTCGTCTACGAGCAGTACTTC	CAWADSVVYEQYF
.	TRBJ2-5	TRBD2	15	TRBV19	TGTGCCAGTAGGAGAACTAGCGTTACACAAGAGACCCAGTACTTC	CASRRTSVTQETQYF
.	TRBJ2-7	.	13	TRBV6-1	TGTGCCAGCAGTGAAGATGGCCCTTGGGAGCAGTACTTC	CASSEDGPWEQYF
.	TRBJ2-5	TRBD1	15	TRBV11-2	TGTGCCAGCAGCTACGCCGGGACAGGGTGGGAGACCCAGTACTTC	CASSYAGTGWETQYF
.	TRBJ2-1	.	13	TRBV29-1	TGCAGCGTCTCGGGACGGACGGGGGATGAGCAGTTCTTC	CSVSGRTGDEQFF
.	TRBJ2-3	.	13	TRBV6-5	TGTGCCAGCAGCCACCCCGGGGCAGATACGCAGTATTTT	CASSHPGADTQYF
.	TRBJ1-4	.	16	TRBV6-6	TGTGCCAGCAGTTACTTGCTAGGGGGAACTAATGAAAAACTGTTTTTT	CASSYLLGGTNEKLFF
.	TRBJ1-6	TRBD1	15	TRBV5-4	TGTGCCAGCAGCACTTGGACAGGGGATAATTCACCCCTCCACTTT	CASSTWTGDNSPLHF
.	TRBJ1-1	.	14	TRBV11-3	TGTGCCAGCAGCTCGACAGGATTGAACACTGAAGCTTTCTTT	CASSSTGLNTEAFF
.	TRBJ2-7	TRBD1	14	TRBV11-3	TGTGCCAGCAGTACTCACAGGGGGTCCTACGAGCAGTACTTC	CASSTHRGSYEQYF
.	TRBJ2-5	.	14	TRBV11-3	TGTGCCAGCAGCTTAGGTACAAATCAAGAGACCCAGTACTTC	CASSLGTNQETQYF
few	TRBJ1-2	.	16	TRBV28	TGTGCCAGCAATCCCCCGTTGGGCTACAGGAACTATGGCTACACCTTC	CASNPPLGYRNYGYTF
.	TRBJ1-1	TRBD1	14	TRBV6-2/TRBV6-3	TGTGCCAGCAGTTCCACAGGGGTAGGAACTGAAGCTTTCTTT	CASSSTGVGTEAFF
.	TRBJ1-5	.	15	TRBV18	TGTGCCAGCTCACCGAACAGCGGGGGGGGTCAGCCCCAGCATTTT	CASSPNSGGGQPQHF
.	TRBJ2-3	TRBD2	17	TRBV20-1	TGCAGTGCTAGTTCCGCGGGAGTGACCACAAGCACAGATACGCAGTATTTT	CSASSAGVTTSTDTQYF
.	TRBJ1-3	.	13	TRBV5-5	TGTGCCAGCAGCCCCCCTACTGGAAACACCATATATTTT	CASSPPTGNTIYF
.	TRBJ2-7	TRBD1	14	TRBV6-5	TGTGCCAGCAGGGGACAACAGGGGGCCTACGAGCAGTACTTC	CASRGQQGAYEQYF
.	TRBJ2-7	.	13	TRBV2	TGTGCCAGCAGGAACAGGGAATCGGACGAGCAGTACTTC	CASRNRESDEQYF
.	TRBJ1-1	.	14	TRBV20-1	TGCAGTGCCAGTGAACAGCTTTTGAACACTGAAGCTTTCTTT	CSASEQLLNTEAFF
.	TRBJ2-1	.	16	TRBV6-1	TGTGCCAGCAGTGAACAAACAGCTCCGTCTGACAATGAGCAGTTCTTC	CASSEQTAPSDNEQFF
.	TRBJ2-5	.	14	TRBV7-6	TGTGCCAGCAGCTTACGGCCCCGAGGGGAGACCCAGTACTTC	CASSLRPRGETQYF
.	TRBJ2-1	TRBD2	15	TRBV14	TGTGCCAGCAGCCGGGGACTAGATTTCTACAATGAGCAGTTCTTC	CASSRGLDFYNEQFF
.	TRBJ1-2	TRBD1	15	TRBV19	TGTGCCAGTAGTATAGTACAGGGGTGGTTAGATGGCTACACCTTC	CASSIVQGWLDGYTF
.	TRBJ2-5	.	15	TRBV25-1	TGTGCCAGCAGTGCAAGGGACAAGAACCAAGAGACCCAGTACTTC	CASSARDKNQETQYF
many	TRBJ1-6	.	15	TRBV7-2	TGTGCCAGCAGCTTAGCCGGAGGGAATAATTCACCCCTCCACTTT	CASSLAGGNNSPLHF
.	TRBJ2-3	.	14	TRBV6-5	TGTGCCAGCAGTAGAACAGGGACGGCAGATACGCAGTATTTT	CASSRTGTADTQYF
once	TRBJ1-6	TRBD1	14	TRBV6-6	TGTGCCAGCAGTTACGGGACAGATAATTCACCCCTCCACTTT	CASSYGTDNSPLHF
.	TRBJ2-2	TRBD1	15	TRBV27	TGTGCCAGCAGTTCACAGGGGCTGAACACCGGGGAGCTGTTTTTT	CASSSQGLNTGELFF
.	TRBJ1-3	TRBD1	15	TRBV6-5	TGTGCCAGCCGGGCCCGGACAGGGGCTGGAAACACCATATATTTT	CASRARTGAGNTIYF
.	TRBJ2-7	.	13	TRBV20-1	TGCAGTGCTAGTCCGGGACACCCCTACGAGCAGTACTTC	CSASPGHPYEQYF